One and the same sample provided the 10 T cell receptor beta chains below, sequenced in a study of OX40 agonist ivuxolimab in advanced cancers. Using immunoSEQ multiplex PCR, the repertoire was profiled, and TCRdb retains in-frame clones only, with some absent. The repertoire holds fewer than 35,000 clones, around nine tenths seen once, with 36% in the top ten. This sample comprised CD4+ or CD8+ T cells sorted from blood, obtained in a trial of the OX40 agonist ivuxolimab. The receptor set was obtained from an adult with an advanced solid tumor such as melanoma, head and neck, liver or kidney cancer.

The CDR3 coding sequence is TGTGCCAGCAGCCATAGAGGGGGACTAGCGGGTGCCTACAATGAGCAGTTCTTC. It translates to CASSHRGGLAGAYNEQFF. The V call is TRBV7-8, the J call TRBJ2-1; 12 bases fit TRBD2. Unmatched junction bases numbered 10, after V lost 5 bases and J lost 2 bases. The CDR3 covers 18 residues. Germline assignment: CDR1 SGHVS and CDR2 FQNEAQ. Full variable domain (missing parts from reference TRBV7-8 and TRBJ2-1): GAGVSQSPRYKVAKRGQDVALRCDPISGHVSLFWYQQALGQGPEFLTYFQNEAQLDKSGLPSDRFFAERPEGSVSTLKIQRTQQEDSAVYLCASSHRGGLAGAYNEQFFGPGTRLTVL.

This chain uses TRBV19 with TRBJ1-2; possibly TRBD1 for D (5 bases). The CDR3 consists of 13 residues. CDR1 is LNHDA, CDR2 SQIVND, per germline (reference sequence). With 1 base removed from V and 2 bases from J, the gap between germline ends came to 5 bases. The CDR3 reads CASSIAGNYGYTF. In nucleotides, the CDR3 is TGTGCCAGTAGTATAGCAGGGAACTATGGCTACACCTTC.

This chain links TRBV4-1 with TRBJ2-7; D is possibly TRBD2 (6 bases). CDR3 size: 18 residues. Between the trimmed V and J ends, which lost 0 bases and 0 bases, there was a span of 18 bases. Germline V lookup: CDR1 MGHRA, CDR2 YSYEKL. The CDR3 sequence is CASSQDWVERAHSYEQYF. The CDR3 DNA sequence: TGCGCCAGCAGCCAAGATTGGGTGGAGCGGGCACACTCCTACGAGCAGTACTTC.

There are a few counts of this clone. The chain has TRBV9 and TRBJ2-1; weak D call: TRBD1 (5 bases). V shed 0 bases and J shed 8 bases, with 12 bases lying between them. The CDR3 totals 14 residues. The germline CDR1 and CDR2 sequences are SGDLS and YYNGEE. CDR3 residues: CASSVAVGRHEQFF. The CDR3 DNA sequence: TGTGCCAGCAGCGTAGCTGTGGGGCGGCATGAGCAGTTCTTC.

This CDR3 reads CASSLSRGGNQPQHF. CDR3 sequence (DNA): TGTGCCAGCAGTTTATCAAGAGGGGGCAATCAGCCCCAGCATTTT. The chain combines TRBV27 with TRBJ1-5, with D perhaps matching TRBD1 (5 bases). CDR1 and CDR2 from the germline V gene are MNHEY and SMNVEV (reference sequence). This CDR3 is built from 15 residues. Between the trimmed V and J ends, which lost 0 bases and 2 bases, there was a span of 8 bases.

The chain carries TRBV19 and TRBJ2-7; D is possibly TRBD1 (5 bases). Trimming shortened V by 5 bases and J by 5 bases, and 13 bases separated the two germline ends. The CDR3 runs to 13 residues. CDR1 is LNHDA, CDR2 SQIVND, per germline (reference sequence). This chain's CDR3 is CASSHAQGHEQYF. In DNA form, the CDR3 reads TGTGCCAGTAGTCATGCCCAGGGCCACGAGCAGTACTTC. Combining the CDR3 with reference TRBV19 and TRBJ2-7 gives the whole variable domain DGGITQSPKYLFRKEGQNVTLSCEQNLNHDAMYWYRQDPGQGLRLIYYSQIVNDFQKGDIAEGYSVSREKKESFPLTVTSAQKNPTAFYLCASSHAQGHEQYFGPGTRLTVT.

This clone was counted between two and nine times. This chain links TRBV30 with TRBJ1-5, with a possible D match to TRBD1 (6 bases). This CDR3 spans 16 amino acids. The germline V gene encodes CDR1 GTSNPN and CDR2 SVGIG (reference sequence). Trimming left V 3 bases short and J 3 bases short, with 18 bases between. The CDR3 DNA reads TGTGCCTGGAGCACAGGGAGTGGAGCGCTCAATCAGCCCCAGCATTTT. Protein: CAWSTGSGALNQPQHF.

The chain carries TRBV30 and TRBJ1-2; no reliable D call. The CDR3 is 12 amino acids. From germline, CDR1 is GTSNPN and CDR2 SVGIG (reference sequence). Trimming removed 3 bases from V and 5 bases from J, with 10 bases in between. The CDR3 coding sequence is TGTGCCTGGAGGGGTTATGAATATGGCTACACCTTC. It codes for CAWRGYEYGYTF. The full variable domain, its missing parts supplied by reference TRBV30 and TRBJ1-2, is SQTIHQWPATLVQPVGSPLSLECTVEGTSNPNLYWYRQAAGRGLQLLFYSVGIGQISSEVPQNLSASRPQDRQFILSSKKLLLSDSGFYLCAWRGYEYGYTFGSGTRLTVV.

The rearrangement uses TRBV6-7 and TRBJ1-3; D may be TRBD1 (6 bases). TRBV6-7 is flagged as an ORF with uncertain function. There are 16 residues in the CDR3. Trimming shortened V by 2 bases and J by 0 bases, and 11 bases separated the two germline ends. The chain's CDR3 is CASSYRGIYSGNTIYF. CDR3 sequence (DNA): TGTGCCAGCAGTTACAGGGGGATCTACTCTGGAAACACCATATATTTT.

The CDR3 DNA reads as TGTGCCAGTAGTCCGAGACAGGGAATTGACGAGCAGTACTTC. Translated, it gives CASSPRQGIDEQYF. The chain links TRBV19 to TRBJ2-7; the match to TRBD1 covers 7 bases. The length of the CDR3 is 14 residues. J lost 5 bases, V lost 5 bases, and 9 bases had no gene match. Germline CDR1 reads LNHDA; CDR2 reads SQIVND (reference sequence).